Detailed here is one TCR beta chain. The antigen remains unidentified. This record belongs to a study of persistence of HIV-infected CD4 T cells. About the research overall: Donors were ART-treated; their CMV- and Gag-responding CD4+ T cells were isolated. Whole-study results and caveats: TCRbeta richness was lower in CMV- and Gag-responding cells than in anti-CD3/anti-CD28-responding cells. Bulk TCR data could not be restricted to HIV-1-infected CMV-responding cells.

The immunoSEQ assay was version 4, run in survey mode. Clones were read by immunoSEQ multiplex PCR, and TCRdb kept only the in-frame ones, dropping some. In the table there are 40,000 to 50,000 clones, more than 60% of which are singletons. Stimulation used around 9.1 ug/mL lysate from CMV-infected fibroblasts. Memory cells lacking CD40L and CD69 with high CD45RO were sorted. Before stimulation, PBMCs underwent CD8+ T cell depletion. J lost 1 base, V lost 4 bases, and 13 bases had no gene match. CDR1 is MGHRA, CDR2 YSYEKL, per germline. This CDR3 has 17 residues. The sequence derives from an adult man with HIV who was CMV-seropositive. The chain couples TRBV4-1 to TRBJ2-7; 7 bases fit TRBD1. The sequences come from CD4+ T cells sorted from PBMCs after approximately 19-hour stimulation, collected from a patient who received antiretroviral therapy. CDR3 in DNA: TGCGCCAGCAGCCGCACCCGATTCGGGACAGATTCCTACGAGCAGTACTTC. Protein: CASSRTRFGTDSYEQYF.